This TCR beta chain was captured in a study of T cells in Graves' hyperthyroidism and ophthalmopathy. TCR beta CDR3 region amplification was performed from RNA transcripts. When the TCR CDR3 underwent first-round RT-PCR, the HTBI primer set was used. TCRdb re-called the multiplex PCR reads with MiXCR, one entry per CDR3 protein. The table shows more than 500,000 distinct CDR3 sequences, with about 46% occurring only once. Exclusion criteria comprised uncontrolled infection, other autoimmune disease, pregnancy or lactation. Unmatched junction bases numbered 23, after V lost 6 bases and J lost 4 bases. The length of the CDR3 is 20 residues.

The sequenced sample consisted of peripheral blood or thyroid tissue (not recorded which). The chain carries TRBV12-3 or TRBV12-4 and TRBJ1-3; 8 bases map to TRBD1. The TCR sequence derives from an adult woman with Graves' disease, either hyperthyroidism or ophthalmopathy (not recorded which). The DNA of the CDR3 is TGTGCCAGCAGACCTCACGCGCGGGGGTCAGGGGGCGCCTGGGGAAACACCATATATTTT. This translates into CASRPHARGSGGAWGNTIYF.